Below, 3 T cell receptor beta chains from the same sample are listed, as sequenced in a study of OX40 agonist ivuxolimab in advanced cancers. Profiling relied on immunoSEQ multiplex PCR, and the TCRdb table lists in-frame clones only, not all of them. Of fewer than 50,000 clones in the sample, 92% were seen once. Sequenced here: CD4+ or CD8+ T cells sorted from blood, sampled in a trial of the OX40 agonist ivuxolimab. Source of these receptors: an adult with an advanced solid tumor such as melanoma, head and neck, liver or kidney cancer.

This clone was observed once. CDR3 residues: CASSEWGAGLYGEKLFF. The DNA of the CDR3 is TGTGCCAGCAGTGAATGGGGTGCGGGGCTGTACGGTGAAAAACTGTTTTTT. The V call is TRBV6-1, the J call TRBJ1-4, with D possibly being TRBD1 (5 bases). The germline V gene has CDR1 MNHNS and CDR2 SASEGT. V was pared by 2 bases and J by 7 bases, with 20 bases between. The length of the CDR3 is 17 residues.

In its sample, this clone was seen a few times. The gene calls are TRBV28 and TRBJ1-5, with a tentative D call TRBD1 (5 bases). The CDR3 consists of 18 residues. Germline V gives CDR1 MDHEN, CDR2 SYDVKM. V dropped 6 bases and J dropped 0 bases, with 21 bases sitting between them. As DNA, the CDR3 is TGTGCCAGCAGACCCTGGGGGGGTCGACTCTATAGCAATCAGCCCCAGCATTTT. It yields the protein CASRPWGGRLYSNQPQHF.

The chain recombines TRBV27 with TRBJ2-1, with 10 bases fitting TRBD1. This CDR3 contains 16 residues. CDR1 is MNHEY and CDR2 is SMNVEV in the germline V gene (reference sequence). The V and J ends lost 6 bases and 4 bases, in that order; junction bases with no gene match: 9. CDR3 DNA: TGTGCCAGCAGCCCCTTAGGGACAGGGGCATACAATGAGCAGTTCTTC. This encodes CASSPLGTGAYNEQFF.